This TCR beta chain appears in the sequencing data of a study of HIV-infected patients and healthy controls. Whole-study findings and limits: When repertoires were size-matched, rare events in HIV-infected data became overweighted. Healthy control repertoires had roughly threefold more distinct CDR3s than untreated HIV+ repertoires, and higher Shannon diversity.

This clonotype was detected ten times or more. Its antigen is unidentified. cDNA was made from 500 ng RNA using alpha and beta constant primers. Separate chain-specific third strand synthesis with multiplexing indices produced the alpha and beta libraries. Each CDR3 protein is one row after TCRdb ran MiXCR on the 5' RACE reads. The sample lists around 8,800 distinct CDR3 sequences, 7% to 8.5% occurring once. The repertoire came from unfractionated whole blood and reflected all unsorted peripheral T cells. Germline V CDR1 and CDR2: SNHLY, FYNNEI. V dropped 6 bases and J dropped 3 bases, with 14 bases sitting between them. This CDR3 comprises 14 residues.

The material was blood, obtained before antiretroviral therapy. The rearrangement uses TRBV2 and TRBJ1-1, with D maybe TRBD1 (6 bases). The TCR originated in an adult with HIV infection. DNA of the CDR3: TGTGCCAGCAGCGGGACGGGGGGCGACACTGAAGCTTTCTTT. This translates into CASSGTGGDTEAFF.